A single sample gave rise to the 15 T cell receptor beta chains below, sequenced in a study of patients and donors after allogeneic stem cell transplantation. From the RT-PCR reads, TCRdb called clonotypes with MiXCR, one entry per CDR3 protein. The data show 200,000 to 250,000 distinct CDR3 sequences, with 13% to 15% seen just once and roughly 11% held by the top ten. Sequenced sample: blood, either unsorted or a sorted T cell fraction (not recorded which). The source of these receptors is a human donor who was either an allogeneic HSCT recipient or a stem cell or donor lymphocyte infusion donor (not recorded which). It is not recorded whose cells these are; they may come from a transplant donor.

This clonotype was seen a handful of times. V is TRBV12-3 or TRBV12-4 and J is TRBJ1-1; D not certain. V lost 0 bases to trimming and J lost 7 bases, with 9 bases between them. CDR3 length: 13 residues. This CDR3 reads CASSLAHGDEAFF. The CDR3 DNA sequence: TGTGCCAGCAGTTTAGCACACGGGGATGAAGCTTTCTTT.

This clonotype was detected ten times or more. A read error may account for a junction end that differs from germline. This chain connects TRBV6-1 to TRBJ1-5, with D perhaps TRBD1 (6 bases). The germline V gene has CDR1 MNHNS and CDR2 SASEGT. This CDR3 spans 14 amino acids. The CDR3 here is CASSEGGGGQPQHF. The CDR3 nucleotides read TGTGCCAGCAGCGAAGGGGGGGGAGGCCAGCCCCAGCATTTT.

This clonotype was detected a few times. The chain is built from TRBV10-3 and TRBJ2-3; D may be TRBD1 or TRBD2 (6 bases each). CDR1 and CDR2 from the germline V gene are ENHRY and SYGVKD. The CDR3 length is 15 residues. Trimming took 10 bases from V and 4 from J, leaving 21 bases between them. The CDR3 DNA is TGTGCCAGCCTAGATAGCGGTTGGGGGCCAGATACGCAGTATTTT. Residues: CASLDSGWGPDTQYF.

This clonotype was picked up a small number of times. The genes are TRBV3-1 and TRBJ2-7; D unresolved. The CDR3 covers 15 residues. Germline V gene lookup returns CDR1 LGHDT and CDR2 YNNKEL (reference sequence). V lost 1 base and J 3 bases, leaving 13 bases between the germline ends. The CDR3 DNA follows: TGTGCCAGCAGCCAAGTTCCCGGTAAAGACTACGAGCAGTACTTC. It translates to CASSQVPGKDYEQYF.

Written as DNA, the CDR3 is TGTGCCAGCAGCCGGACAGGCTATGGAAACACCATATATTTT. Translating gives CASSRTGYGNTIYF. The rearrangement links TRBV7-9 to TRBJ1-3; 7 bases align to TRBD1. Germline V CDR1 and CDR2: SEHNR, FQNEAQ (reference sequence). The junction had 4 bases not matched to a gene; V was cut back by 5 bases and J by 3 bases. This CDR3 spans 14 amino acids.

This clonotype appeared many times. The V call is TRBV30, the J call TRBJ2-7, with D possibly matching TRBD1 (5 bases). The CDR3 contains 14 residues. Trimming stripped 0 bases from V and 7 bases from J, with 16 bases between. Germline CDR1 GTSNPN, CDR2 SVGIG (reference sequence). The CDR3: CAWSVLGRAQEQYF. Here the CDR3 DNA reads TGTGCCTGGAGTGTGTTGGGCAGGGCTCAAGAGCAGTACTTC.

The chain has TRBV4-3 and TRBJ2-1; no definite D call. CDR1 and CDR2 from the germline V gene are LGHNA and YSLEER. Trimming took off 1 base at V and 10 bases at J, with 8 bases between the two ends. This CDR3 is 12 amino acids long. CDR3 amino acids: CASSQGTTEQFF. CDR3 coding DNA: TGCGCCAGCAGCCAAGGGACGACGGAGCAGTTCTTC.

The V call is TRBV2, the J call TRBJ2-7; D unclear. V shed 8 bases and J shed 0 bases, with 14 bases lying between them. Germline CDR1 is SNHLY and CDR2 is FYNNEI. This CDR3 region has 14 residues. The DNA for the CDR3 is TGTGCCAGCGACGAGACGGAGAACTCCTACGAGCAGTACTTC. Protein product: CASDETENSYEQYF. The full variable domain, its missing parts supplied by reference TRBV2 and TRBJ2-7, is EPEVTQTPSHQVTQMGQEVILRCVPISNHLYFYWYRQILGQKVEFLVSFYNNEISEKSEIFDDQFSVERPDGSNFTLKIRSTKLEDSAMYFCASDETENSYEQYFGPGTRLTVT.

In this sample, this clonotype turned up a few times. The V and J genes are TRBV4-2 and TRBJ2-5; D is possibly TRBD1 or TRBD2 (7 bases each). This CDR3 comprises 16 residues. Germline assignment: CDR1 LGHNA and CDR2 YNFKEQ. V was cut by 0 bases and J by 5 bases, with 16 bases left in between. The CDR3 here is CASSQDSGGALETQYF. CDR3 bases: TGTGCCAGCAGCCAAGATTCAGGGGGGGCCCTGGAGACCCAGTACTTC.

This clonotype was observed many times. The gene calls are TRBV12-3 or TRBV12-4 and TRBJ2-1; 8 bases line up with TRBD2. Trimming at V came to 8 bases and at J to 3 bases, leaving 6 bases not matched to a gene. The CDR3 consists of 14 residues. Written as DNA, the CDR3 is TGTGCCAGCTATAGCGGGGCAAACTACAATGAGCAGTTCTTC. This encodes CASYSGANYNEQFF.

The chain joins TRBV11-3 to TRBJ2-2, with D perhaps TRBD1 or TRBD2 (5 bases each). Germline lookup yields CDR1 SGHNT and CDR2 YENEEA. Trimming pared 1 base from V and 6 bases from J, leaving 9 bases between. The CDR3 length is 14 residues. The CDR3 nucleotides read TGTGCCAGCAGCTTAGTCCGGGGCCCCGGGGAGCTGTTTTTT. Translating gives CASSLVRGPGELFF.

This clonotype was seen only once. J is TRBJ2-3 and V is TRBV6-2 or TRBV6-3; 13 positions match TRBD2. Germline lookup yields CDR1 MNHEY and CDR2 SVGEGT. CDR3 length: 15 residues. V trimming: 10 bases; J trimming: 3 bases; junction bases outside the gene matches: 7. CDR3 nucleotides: TGTGCCACAGGGCCGGGACTAGCGGGAACAGATACGCAGTATTTT. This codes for CATGPGLAGTDTQYF.

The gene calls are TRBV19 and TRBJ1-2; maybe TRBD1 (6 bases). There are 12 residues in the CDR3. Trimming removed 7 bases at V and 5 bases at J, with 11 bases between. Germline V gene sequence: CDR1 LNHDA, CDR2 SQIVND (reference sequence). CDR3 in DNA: TGTGCCAGTACGAGGGGGGAATATGGCTACACCTTC. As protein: CASTRGEYGYTF.

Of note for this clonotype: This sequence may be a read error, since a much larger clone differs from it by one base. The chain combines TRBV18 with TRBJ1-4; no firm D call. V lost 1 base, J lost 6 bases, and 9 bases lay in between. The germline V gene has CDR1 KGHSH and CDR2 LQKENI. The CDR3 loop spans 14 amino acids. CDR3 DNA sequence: TGTGCCAGCTCACCACAGTCCCGGTATGAAAAACTGTTTTTT. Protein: CASSPQSRYEKLFF.

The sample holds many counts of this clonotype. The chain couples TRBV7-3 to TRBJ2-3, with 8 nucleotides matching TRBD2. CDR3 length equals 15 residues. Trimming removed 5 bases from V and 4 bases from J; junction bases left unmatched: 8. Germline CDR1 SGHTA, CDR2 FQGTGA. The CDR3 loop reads CASSQGTRWPDTQYF. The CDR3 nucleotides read TGTGCCAGCAGCCAAGGGACTAGATGGCCAGATACGCAGTATTTT.